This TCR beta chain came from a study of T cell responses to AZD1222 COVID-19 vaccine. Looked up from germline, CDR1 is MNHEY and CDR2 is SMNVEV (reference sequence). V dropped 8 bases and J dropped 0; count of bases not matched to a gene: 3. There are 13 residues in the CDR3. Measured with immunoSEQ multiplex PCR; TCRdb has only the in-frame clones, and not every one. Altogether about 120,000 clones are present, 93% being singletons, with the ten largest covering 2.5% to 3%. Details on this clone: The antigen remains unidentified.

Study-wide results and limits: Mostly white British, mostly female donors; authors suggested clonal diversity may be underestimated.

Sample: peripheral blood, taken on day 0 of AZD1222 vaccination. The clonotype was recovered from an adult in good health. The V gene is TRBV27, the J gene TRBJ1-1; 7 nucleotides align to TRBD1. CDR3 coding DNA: TGTGCCAGCGGCCAGGGGGTGAACACTGAAGCTTTCTTT. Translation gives CASGQGVNTEAFF.